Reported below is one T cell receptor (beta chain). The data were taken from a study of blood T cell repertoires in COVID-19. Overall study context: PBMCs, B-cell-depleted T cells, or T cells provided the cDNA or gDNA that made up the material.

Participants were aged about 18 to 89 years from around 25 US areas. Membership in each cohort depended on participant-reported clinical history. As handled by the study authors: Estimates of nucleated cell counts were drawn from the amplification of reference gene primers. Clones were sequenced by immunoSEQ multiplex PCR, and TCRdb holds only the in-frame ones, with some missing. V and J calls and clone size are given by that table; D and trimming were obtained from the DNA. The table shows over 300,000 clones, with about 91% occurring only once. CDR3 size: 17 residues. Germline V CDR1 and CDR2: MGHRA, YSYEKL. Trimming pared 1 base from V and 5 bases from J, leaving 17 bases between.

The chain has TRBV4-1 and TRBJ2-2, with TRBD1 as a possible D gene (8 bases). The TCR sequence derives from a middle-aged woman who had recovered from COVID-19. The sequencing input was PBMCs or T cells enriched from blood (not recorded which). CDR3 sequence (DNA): TGCGCCAGCAGCCAAGTTGGACAGGGAGGGAGGACCGGGGAGCTGTTTTTT. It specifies CASSQVGQGGRTGELFF.